Shown below are 8 T cell receptor beta chains from a single sample sequenced in a study of blood T cell repertoires in COVID-19. The method was immunoSEQ multiplex PCR; TCRdb's version includes in-frame clones alone and lacks a portion of them. The sample carries some 42,000 clones, roughly 73% recorded once. The sequenced material came from peripheral blood. The receptor set was obtained from a woman in her 70s with acute or convalescent COVID-19.

J is TRBJ1-6 and V is TRBV28; 9 bases are shared with TRBD1. Looked up from germline, CDR1 is MDHEN and CDR2 is SYDVKM. The V segment lost 8 bases and the J segment 8 bases; nucleotides outside the gene matches: 13. The CDR3 is 16 residues long. Here the CDR3 DNA reads TGTGCCAGCGGATCTCTATCGGGACAGGGTGATTCACCCCTCCACTTT. Translating it yields CASGSLSGQGDSPLHF.

The rearrangement links TRBV5-1 to TRBJ1-6; the D is unclear. There are 14 residues in the CDR3. Trimming removed 1 base from V and 10 bases from J, with 12 bases in between. CDR1 and CDR2 (germline): SGHRS, YFSETQ. The chain's CDR3 is CASSLIGTGSPLHF. For the CDR3, the DNA is TGCGCCAGCAGCTTGATAGGTACCGGGTCACCCCTCCACTTT. The full variable domain, with the rest looked up from reference TRBV5-1 and TRBJ1-6, is KAGVTQTPRYLIKTRGQQVTLSCSPISGHRSVSWYQQTPGQGLQFLFEYFSETQRNKGNFPGRFSGRQFSNSRSEMNVSTLELGDSALYLCASSLIGTGSPLHFGNGTRLTVT.

J is TRBJ2-7 and V is TRBV5-5; 7 bases line up with TRBD1. V shed 4 bases and J 3 bases; nucleotides not matched to a gene: 16. Germline V lookup: CDR1 SGHKS, CDR2 YYEKEE (reference sequence). CDR3 length equals 17 residues. This CDR3 is CASSPRYDRQGVYEQYF. CDR3 nucleotide sequence: TGTGCCAGCAGCCCGCGATATGACCGGCAGGGGGTCTACGAGCAGTACTTC.

The chain carries TRBV2 and TRBJ1-2; TRBD1 is a possible D gene (5 bases). The V and J ends lost 5 bases and 3 bases respectively, with 13 bases between them. Germline CDR1 reads SNHLY; CDR2 reads FYNNEI. This CDR3 contains 14 residues. The CDR3 sequence: CASSLSQGDYGYTF. The CDR3 region has the DNA TGTGCCAGCAGTTTGTCGCAGGGTGACTATGGCTACACCTTC.

This clone was counted a single time. The genes are TRBV3-1 (or the pseudogene TRBV3-2) and TRBJ2-1, with 9 bases aligning to TRBD2. Per germline, CDR1 LGHDT and CDR2 YNNKEL (reference sequence). Unmatched junction bases numbered 4, after V lost 0 bases and J lost 4 bases. CDR3 length: 16 residues. The CDR3 sequence is CASSQDWTSAYNEQFF. DNA of the CDR3: TGTGCCAGCAGCCAAGATTGGACTAGCGCTTACAATGAGCAGTTCTTC.

This clone appeared a few times. The CDR3 region is CASSESGQGVSSRNEKLFF. In DNA, the CDR3 is TGTGCCAGCAGTGAATCGGGACAGGGTGTTTCCTCTCGTAATGAAAAACTGTTTTTT. The V gene is TRBV2, the J gene TRBJ1-4, with 9 bases identical to TRBD1. Per germline, CDR1 SNHLY and CDR2 FYNNEI. J gave up 4 bases and V 2 bases, and 14 bases lay outside the gene matches. CDR3 length equals 19 residues.

V gene TRBV19 combines with J gene TRBJ1-5; maybe TRBD1 (6 bases). V lost 6 bases, J lost 1 base, and 13 bases lay in between. The CDR3 is made up of 15 amino acids. Germline CDR1 and CDR2: LNHDA and SQIVND (reference sequence). The CDR3 is CASRKTGHSNQPQHF. Written as DNA, the CDR3 is TGTGCCAGTAGGAAAACGGGACACAGCAATCAGCCCCAGCATTTT.

CDR3 loop: CASSLAPGTDYEQYF. DNA for the CDR3: TGTGCCAGCAGCTTGGCCCCCGGGACAGACTACGAGCAGTACTTC. This rearrangement joins TRBV5-5 to TRBJ2-7, with 7 bases aligning to TRBD1. This CDR3 has 15 residues. V lost 0 bases to trimming and J lost 3 bases; unmatched junction nucleotides: 6. Germline V gene data show CDR1 as SGHKS and CDR2 as YYEKEE (reference sequence). Filled out from reference TRBV5-5 and TRBJ2-7, the complete variable domain reads DAGVTQSPTHLIKTRGQQVTLRCSPISGHKSVSWYQQVLGQGPQFIFQYYEKEERGRGNFPDRFSARQFPNYSSELNVNALLLGDSALYLCASSLAPGTDYEQYFGPGTRLTVT.